Sequencing of this T cell receptor beta chain was carried out in a study of blood T cell repertoires in COVID-19. In the study overall: Sites across the United States, Italy and Spain contributed samples from acute and convalescent COVID-19.

The CDR3 sequence is 16 residues long. Germline lookup yields CDR1 SGHAT and CDR2 FQNNGV. V lost 5 bases, J lost 0 bases, and 14 bases lay in between. Authors' analysis steps: The authors estimated nucleated cell counts from reference gene primer amplification. Assay used: immunoSEQ multiplex PCR; TCRdb lists only in-frame clones, some missing. That table furnishes V, J and clone size, whereas the DNA furnished D and trimming. Among 350,000 or so clones, 90% were seen once, and the ten largest hold approximately 6.2%. This receptor was identified in a man between 18 and 35 years old with active or convalescent COVID-19. Specimen: peripheral blood. This chain joins TRBV11-2 and TRBJ2-4; D might be TRBD1 (5 bases). CDR3 amino acids: CASSHQGWQAKNIQYF. CDR3 coding DNA: TGTGCCAGCAGCCACCAGGGATGGCAAGCCAAAAACATTCAGTACTTC.